The 9 T cell receptor beta chains reported below all come from one sample, sequenced in a study of cytomegalovirus exposure and HLA in healthy donors (dated by TCRdb to 2016 to 2017). The method was the immunoSEQ multiplex PCR assay. What TCRdb holds here is the immuneACCESS table cut down to in-frame rearrangements. Part of the clones is not present; checked against another copy, under half of the missing clones reflect an unresolved V gene, and the others are unexplained. This sample lists 150,000 to 200,000 clones; roughly 89% were detected once. Approximately 2.9% of the sample comes from the top ten. The sequenced material came from PBMCs. These receptors were taken from a woman younger than 35 in good health and CMV-seropositive.

This clone was observed once. The CDR3 loop reads CASSPLLGALNTEAFF. CDR3 bases: TGTGCCAGCAGTCCTCTTCTAGGGGCACTGAACACTGAAGCTTTCTTT. The chain recombines TRBV7-9 with TRBJ1-1, with a weak D call TRBD1 (5 bases). The V gene's germline CDR1 is SEHNR and CDR2 FQNEAQ (reference sequence). V gave up 6 bases and J gave up 0 bases, with 17 bases separating them. CDR3 length: 16 amino acids.

This clone came up a few times. This sequence joins TRBV28 and TRBJ2-4, with 7 bases lining up with TRBD1. The trim removed 5 bases at V and 2 bases at J, leaving 6 bases unmatched. The germline CDR1 and CDR2 sequences are MDHEN and SYDVKM. This CDR3 spans 15 amino acids. CDR3 sequence reads: CASSRTGLTKNIQYF. The CDR3 DNA reads TGTGCCAGCAGTAGGACAGGCTTGACCAAAAACATTCAGTACTTC.

This chain joins TRBV5-1 and TRBJ2-3; 9 nucleotides align to TRBD2. This CDR3 spans 16 amino acids. With V trimmed by 0 bases and J by 6 bases, 8 bases remained unmatched. Germline assignment: CDR1 SGHRS and CDR2 YFSETQ. The CDR3 coding sequence is TGCGCCAGCAGCTTGGTTCTAGCGGGACACACGGATACGCAGTATTTT. Residues: CASSLVLAGHTDTQYF.

The chain has TRBV28 and TRBJ1-5; 9 positions agree with TRBD1. The CDR3 spans 15 residues. Trimming removed 6 bases from V and 7 bases from J; junction bases left unmatched: 10. Germline V gene sequence: CDR1 MDHEN, CDR2 SYDVKM. The CDR3 sequence is CASRVWTGDGQPQHF. As DNA, the CDR3 is TGTGCCAGCAGAGTCTGGACAGGGGACGGCCAGCCCCAGCATTTT.

The V gene is TRBV7-6, the J gene TRBJ2-7; 10 positions match TRBD2. After removal of 5 bases from V and 0 bases from J, the junction contained 7 bases not matched to a gene. The CDR3 sequence is 16 residues long. CDR1 SGHVS and CDR2 FNYEAQ come from the germline V gene. CDR3 amino acids: CASSLGLAESSYEQYF. The CDR3 coding sequence is TGTGCCAGCAGCCTTGGACTAGCGGAGAGCTCCTACGAGCAGTACTTC.

The rearrangement links TRBV9 to TRBJ1-3, with 9 bases aligning to TRBD1. V was clipped by 0 bases and J by 0 bases; unmatched bases: 13. Germline-derived CDR1 and CDR2 are SGDLS and YYNGEE. The CDR3 covers 20 residues. The CDR3 region has the DNA TGTGCCAGCAGCGTAGCCGGGGGTGGACAGGGGATTTACTCTGGAAACACCATATATTTT. This sequence encodes CASSVAGGGQGIYSGNTIYF.

The chain combines TRBV15 with TRBJ1-4, with D perhaps matching TRBD1 (6 bases). Trimming stripped 0 bases from V and 7 bases from J, with 15 bases between. The germline V gene has CDR1 LNHNV and CDR2 YYDKDF (reference sequence). CDR3 size: 16 residues. As DNA, the CDR3 is TGTGCCACCAGCAGAGAACAGGGATTCTTGTCTGAAAAACTGTTTTTT. Its protein product is CATSREQGFLSEKLFF.

The CDR3 DNA follows: TGTGCTAGTGGGGCCAGGGGGGCTAGCACTGAAGCTTTCTTT. Amino acid sequence: CASGARGASTEAFF. V is TRBV12-5 and J is TRBJ1-1, with 7 bases lining up with TRBD1. The CDR3 totals 14 residues. CDR1 is LGHNT and CDR2 is FRNRAP in the germline V gene. The ends lost 6 bases at V and 4 bases at J; junction bases unmatched: 8.

The rearrangement uses TRBV19 and TRBJ2-5; perhaps TRBD1 as D (6 bases). Trimming shortened V by 1 base and J by 4 bases, and 10 bases separated the two germline ends. Germline assignment: CDR1 LNHDA and CDR2 SQIVND (reference sequence). This CDR3 has 14 amino acids. The CDR3 DNA reads TGTGCCAGTAGTATAGCAGGGGTATCAGAGACCCAGTACTTC. Residues: CASSIAGVSETQYF.